Below, 25 T cell receptor beta chains from the same sample are listed, as sequenced in a study of shared clonotypes between healthy human individuals. The data were produced by immunoSEQ multiplex PCR, yet TCRdb's version contains in-frame clones alone and is incomplete. The sample records approximately 2.5 million clones, around 94% being singletons. The specimen sequenced was naive CD4+ T cells sorted from blood. Subset here: CD45RA+ positively selected. The receptors were sampled from a man aged 18 to 29 in good health.

The chain joins TRBV5-1 to TRBJ2-2; 7 bases map to TRBD2. The V and J ends lost 4 bases and 1 base, in that order; junction bases with no gene match: 13. CDR3 length equals 18 residues. Germline V CDR1 and CDR2: SGHRS, YFSETQ. CDR3 in amino acids: CASSLRGGEGRNTGELFF. The CDR3, as DNA: TGCGCCAGCAGCCTCCGGGGAGGGGAGGGAAGGAACACCGGGGAGCTGTTTTTT. Full variable domain (missing parts from reference TRBV5-1 and TRBJ2-2): KAGVTQTPRYLIKTRGQQVTLSCSPISGHRSVSWYQQTPGQGLQFLFEYFSETQRNKGNFPGRFSGRQFSNSRSEMNVSTLELGDSALYLCASSLRGGEGRNTGELFFGEGSRLTVL.

The chain carries TRBV29-1 and TRBJ1-2; 10 bases agree with TRBD1. Looked up from germline, CDR1 is SQVTM and CDR2 is ANQGSEA. The V and J ends lost 7 bases and 0 bases, in that order; junction bases with no gene match: 2. This CDR3 region has 13 residues. The CDR3 loop reads CSATGGPNYGYTF. CDR3 nucleotides: TGCAGCGCGACAGGGGGCCCTAACTATGGCTACACCTTC.

CDR3 DNA sequence: TGTGCCAGTAGCCTCAAGATCGGACATACGCAGTATTTT. Its translation is CASSLKIGHTQYF. The rearrangement uses TRBV19 and TRBJ2-3, with D unresolved. V shed 6 bases and J shed 7 bases, with 14 bases lying between them. Germline V gene sequence: CDR1 LNHDA, CDR2 SQIVND (reference sequence). CDR3 length: 13 residues.

The CDR3 sequence is CASSFPGRGSPLHF. For the CDR3, the DNA is TGTGCCAGCAGTTTTCCGGGAAGGGGTTCACCCCTCCACTTT. The chain carries TRBV27 and TRBJ1-6, with D perhaps matching TRBD1 (5 bases). Germline V gene sequence: CDR1 MNHEY, CDR2 SMNVEV (reference sequence). CDR3 length equals 14 residues. V lost 3 bases to trimming and J lost 9 bases, with 12 bases between them.

The chain employs TRBV10-3 and TRBJ2-1, with 8 bases that match TRBD2. Germline V CDR1 and CDR2: ENHRY, SYGVKD. This CDR3 has 14 amino acids. V lost 6 bases to trimming and J lost 6 bases; unmatched junction nucleotides: 7. CDR3 loop: CAIRGAGEGNEQFF. CDR3 bases: TGTGCCATCAGGGGAGCGGGAGAGGGCAATGAGCAGTTCTTC.

This sequence joins TRBV5-1 and TRBJ2-5, with 9 bases fitting TRBD2. Losses at the gene ends were 0 bases for V and 2 bases for J; bases not matched to a gene: 8. Germline lookup yields CDR1 SGHRS and CDR2 YFSETQ. There are 17 residues in the CDR3. In DNA, the CDR3 is TGCGCCAGCAGCTTGGGGGGACTAGCAGCCTCGCAAGAGACCCAGTACTTC. It encodes CASSLGGLAASQETQYF.

The V call is TRBV27, the J call TRBJ1-1; D is unclear. Per germline, CDR1 MNHEY and CDR2 SMNVEV (reference sequence). The CDR3 totals 14 residues. The V end was cut by 5 bases, the J end by 1 base, with 11 bases between. For the CDR3, the DNA is TGTGCCAGCAGTCGAATAGACGGGAACACTGAAGCTTTCTTT. It specifies CASSRIDGNTEAFF.

The genes are TRBV5-6 and TRBJ2-7; D might be TRBD2 (5 bases). The germline V gene has CDR1 SGHDT and CDR2 YYEEEE. The CDR3 runs to 16 residues. The V end was cut by 2 bases, the J end by 2 bases, with 17 bases between. The CDR3 DNA sequence: TGTGCCAGCAGCTTTTTCGGAACGGGGAACACCTACGAGCAGTACTTC. This encodes CASSFFGTGNTYEQYF.

The chain carries TRBV18 and TRBJ2-5; D not resolved. CDR3 size: 13 residues. The V end was cut by 3 bases, the J end by 4 bases, with 9 bases between. Germline V gene sequence: CDR1 KGHSH, CDR2 LQKENI. The CDR3 DNA is TGTGCCAGCTCACCCCTATATGGAGAGACCCAGTACTTC. This codes for CASSPLYGETQYF. The full variable domain, rest sourced from reference TRBV18 and TRBJ2-5, is NAGVMQNPRHLVRRRGQEARLRCSPMKGHSHVYWYRQLPEEGLKFMVYLQKENIIDESGMPKERFSAEFPKEGPSILRIQQVVRGDSAAYFCASSPLYGETQYFGPGTRLLVL.

The chain joins TRBV10-3 to TRBJ1-2; 8 bases map to TRBD1. The germline V gene encodes CDR1 ENHRY and CDR2 SYGVKD. V was pared by 6 bases and J by 8 bases, with 8 bases of the junction left unmatched. This CDR3 is built from 13 residues. CDR3 protein: CAIRPDRASGYTF. The CDR3 DNA follows: TGTGCCATCAGGCCGGACAGGGCTAGCGGCTACACCTTC.

The chain joins TRBV5-6 to TRBJ2-5, with 9 positions matching TRBD1. Trimming cost V 4 bases and J 9 bases; bases outside gene matches: 7. This CDR3 spans 13 amino acids. Germline V gene lookup returns CDR1 SGHDT and CDR2 YYEEEE. CDR3 sequence reads: CASSVDRGVAQYF. The CDR3, as DNA: TGTGCCAGCAGCGTAGACAGGGGGGTCGCCCAGTACTTC.

This clone has a handful of counts. The identical CDR3 is also encoded by other nucleotide sequences in the sample. The chain links TRBV7-2 to TRBJ2-7; D unclear. The V and J ends lost 5 bases and 2 bases respectively, with 4 bases between them. CDR3 length: 11 amino acids. Per the germline V gene, CDR1 is SGHTA and CDR2 is FQGNSA. CDR3 bases: TGTGCCAGCAGCCCGGCCTACGAGCAGTACTTC. Residues: CASSPAYEQYF.

In its sample, this clone was seen a few times. This chain joins TRBV6-6 and TRBJ1-1; D gene uncertain. Trimming left V 5 bases short and J 4 bases short, with 11 bases between. The CDR3 spans 13 residues. From germline, CDR1 is MNHNY and CDR2 SVGAGI (reference sequence). In DNA form, the CDR3 reads TGTGCCAGCAGTAGGGAGGGTGGCACTGAAGCTTTCTTT. Residues: CASSREGGTEAFF.

V is TRBV2 and J is TRBJ2-1; the match to TRBD2 covers 7 bases. V was pared by 4 bases and J by 12 bases, with 6 bases of the junction left unmatched. Germline V gene data show CDR1 as SNHLY and CDR2 as FYNNEI. The CDR3 loop spans 12 amino acids. This CDR3 is CASSGAGEGQFF. CDR3 DNA: TGTGCCAGCAGTGGGGCGGGAGAGGGGCAGTTCTTC.

The chain uses TRBV7-2 and TRBJ1-1; 10 bases line up with TRBD1. This CDR3 contains 15 residues. Germline assignment: CDR1 SGHTA and CDR2 FQGNSA. The V segment lost 5 bases and the J segment 5 bases; nucleotides outside the gene matches: 8. The CDR3 DNA reads TGTGCCAGCAGCCCACGGACAGGGGGGGCGACTGAAGCTTTCTTT. It encodes CASSPRTGGATEAFF.

With regard to this clone: This same CDR3 is encoded by further DNA sequences in the sample. The chain recombines TRBV18 with TRBJ1-1; D ambiguous. V shed 3 bases and J shed 5 bases, with 13 bases lying between them. Germline V gives CDR1 KGHSH, CDR2 LQKENI. This CDR3 spans 14 amino acids. The CDR3 reads CASSPPSVGTEAFF. The CDR3 nucleotides are TGTGCCAGCTCACCCCCATCCGTGGGGACTGAAGCTTTCTTT.

This clone was recorded only once. The J gene is TRBJ2-1, the V gene TRBV7-9, with D tentatively TRBD1 (6 bases). This CDR3 has 14 residues. Looked up from germline, CDR1 is SEHNR and CDR2 is FQNEAQ (reference sequence). Trimming left V 1 base short and J 4 bases short, with 8 bases between. The CDR3 sequence is CASSLGGHYNEQFF. Written as DNA, the CDR3 is TGTGCCAGCAGCTTAGGGGGACATTACAATGAGCAGTTCTTC.

As concerns this clone: At the DNA level, this CDR3 is encoded by other sequences in the same sample as well. The gene calls are TRBV5-1 and TRBJ2-7; TRBD1 agrees at 9 bases. The CDR3 spans 14 residues. Germline trimming cut 3 bases from V and 2 bases from J; bases unmatched to any gene: 3. The V gene's germline CDR1 is SGHRS and CDR2 YFSETQ. CDR3 protein: CASSSGQGTYEQYF. The CDR3 DNA sequence: TGCGCCAGCAGCTCGGGACAGGGAACCTACGAGCAGTACTTC.

This chain links TRBV6-1 with TRBJ2-5; D may correspond to TRBD1 or TRBD2 (6 bases each). Trimming left V 0 bases short and J 5 bases short, with 10 bases between. The CDR3 sequence is 14 residues long. CDR1 and CDR2 (germline): MNHNS, SASEGT. The CDR3 loop is CASSEAGGIETQYF. CDR3 nucleotide sequence: TGTGCCAGCAGTGAAGCAGGGGGGATCGAGACCCAGTACTTC.

As regards this clone: Within the sample, other DNA sequences also encode this same CDR3. The rearrangement links TRBV7-2 to TRBJ1-3; tentatively, D is TRBD1 (5 bases). Germline assignment: CDR1 SGHTA and CDR2 FQGNSA. This CDR3 comprises 15 residues. V was shortened by 6 bases and J by 0 bases, with 12 bases between the two germline ends. Here the CDR3 reads CASSLTGSSGNTIYF. The CDR3 DNA follows: TGTGCCAGCAGTCTAACAGGAAGCTCTGGAAACACCATATATTTT.

The chain is built from TRBV12-5 and TRBJ2-7, with 7 bases identical to TRBD2. Germline CDR1 is LGHNT and CDR2 is FRNRAP. The CDR3 runs 15 residues. Trimming at V came to 1 base and at J to 0 bases, leaving 3 bases not matched to a gene. CDR3 loop: CASGLGASGSYEQYF. Written as DNA, the CDR3 is TGTGCTAGTGGTTTGGGAGCTAGCGGCTCCTACGAGCAGTACTTC.

The chain is built from TRBV21-1 and TRBJ2-2. TRBV21-1 represents a pseudogene. There are 17 residues in the CDR3. CDR3 sequence: CASSQRRVRVCTGELFF. As DNA, the CDR3 is TGTGCCAGCAGCCAAAGAAGGGTACGAGTGTGCACCGGGGAGCTGTTTTTT.

The chain has TRBV4-1 and TRBJ2-1, with a possible D match to TRBD2 (6 bases). This CDR3 contains 14 residues. Germline lookup yields CDR1 MGHRA and CDR2 YSYEKL. Deletions cut 0 bases from V and 11 bases from J, with 14 bases between. CDR3 amino acids: CASSQDQWRGQQFF. Written as DNA, the CDR3 is TGCGCCAGCAGCCAAGATCAATGGCGGGGCCAGCAGTTCTTC.

The chain employs TRBV27 and TRBJ2-4, with D maybe TRBD2 (6 bases). The CDR3 sequence is 16 residues long. Germline CDR1 and CDR2: MNHEY and SMNVEV (reference sequence). The ends were cut back, 8 bases at V and 3 bases at J, with 20 bases in the middle. CDR3 coding DNA: TGTGCCAGCGTCTTTGTGGTCCAGGACTACAAAAACATTCAGTACTTC. Translation gives CASVFVVQDYKNIQYF.

The CDR3 DNA reads as TGTGCCAGTAGTATTGGCAGCTCAAATCAGCCCCAGCATTTT. It encodes CASSIGSSNQPQHF. The chain joins TRBV19 to TRBJ1-5; D is ambiguous. The CDR3 loop spans 14 amino acids. Looked up from germline, CDR1 is LNHDA and CDR2 is SQIVND (reference sequence). V was shortened by 3 bases and J by 4 bases, with 10 bases between the two germline ends. Complete variable domain (other parts from reference TRBV19 and TRBJ1-5): DGGITQSPKYLFRKEGQNVTLSCEQNLNHDAMYWYRQDPGQGLRLIYYSQIVNDFQKGDIAEGYSVSREKKESFPLTVTSAQKNPTAFYLCASSIGSSNQPQHFGDGTRLSIL.